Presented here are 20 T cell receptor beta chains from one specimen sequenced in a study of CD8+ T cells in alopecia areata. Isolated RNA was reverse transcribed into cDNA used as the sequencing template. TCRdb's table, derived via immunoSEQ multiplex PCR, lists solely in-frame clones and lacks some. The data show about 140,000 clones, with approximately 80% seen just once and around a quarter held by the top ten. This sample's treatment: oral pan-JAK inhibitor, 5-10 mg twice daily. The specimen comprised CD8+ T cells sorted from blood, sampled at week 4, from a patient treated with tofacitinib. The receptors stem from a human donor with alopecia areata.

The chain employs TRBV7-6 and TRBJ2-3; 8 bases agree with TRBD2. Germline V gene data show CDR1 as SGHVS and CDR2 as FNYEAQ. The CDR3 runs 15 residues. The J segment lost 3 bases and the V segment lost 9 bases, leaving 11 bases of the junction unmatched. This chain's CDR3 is CASTSGRGVTDTQYF. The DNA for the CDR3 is TGTGCCAGTACCTCCGGGCGGGGGGTGACAGATACGCAGTATTTT.

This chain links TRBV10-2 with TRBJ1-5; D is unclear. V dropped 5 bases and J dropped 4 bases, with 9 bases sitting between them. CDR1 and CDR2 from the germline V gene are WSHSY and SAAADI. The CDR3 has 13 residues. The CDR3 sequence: CASSSRENQPQHF. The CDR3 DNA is TGCGCCAGCAGTTCTAGGGAGAATCAGCCCCAGCATTTT.

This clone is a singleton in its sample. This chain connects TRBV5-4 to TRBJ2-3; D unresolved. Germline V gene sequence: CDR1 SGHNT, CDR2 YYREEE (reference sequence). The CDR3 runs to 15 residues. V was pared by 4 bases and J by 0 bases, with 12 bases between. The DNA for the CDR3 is TGTGCCAGCAGCCCGCTAGTGGAGAGCACAGATACGCAGTATTTT. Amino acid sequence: CASSPLVESTDTQYF.

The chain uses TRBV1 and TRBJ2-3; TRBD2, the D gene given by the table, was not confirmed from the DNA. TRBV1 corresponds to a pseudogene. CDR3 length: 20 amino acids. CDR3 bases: TGCACCAGCAGCTCTCGGACTAGCGCCCGGGCCGGACTACGTACAGATACGCAGTATTTT. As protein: CTSSSRTSARAGLRTDTQYF.

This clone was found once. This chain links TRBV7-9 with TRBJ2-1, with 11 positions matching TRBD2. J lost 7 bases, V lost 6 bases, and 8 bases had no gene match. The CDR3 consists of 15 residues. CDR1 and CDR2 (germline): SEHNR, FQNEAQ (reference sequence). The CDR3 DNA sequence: TGTGCCAGCAGGCTAGCGGGGGGCCCGACGAATGAGCAGTTCTTC. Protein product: CASRLAGGPTNEQFF.

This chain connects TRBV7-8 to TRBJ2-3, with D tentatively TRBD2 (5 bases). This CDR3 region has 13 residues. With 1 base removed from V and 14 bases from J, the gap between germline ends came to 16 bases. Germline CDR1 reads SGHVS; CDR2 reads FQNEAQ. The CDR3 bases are TGTGCCAGCAGCTTAGAGTCGTCTAGCATTCTGTATTTT. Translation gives CASSLESSSILYF.

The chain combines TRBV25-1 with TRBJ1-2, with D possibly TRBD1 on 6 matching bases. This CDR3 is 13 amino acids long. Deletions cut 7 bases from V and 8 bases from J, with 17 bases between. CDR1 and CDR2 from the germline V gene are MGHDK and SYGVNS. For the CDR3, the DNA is TGTGCCAGCACCCTGGGGGGGGCTTACGGCTACACCTTC. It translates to CASTLGGAYGYTF.

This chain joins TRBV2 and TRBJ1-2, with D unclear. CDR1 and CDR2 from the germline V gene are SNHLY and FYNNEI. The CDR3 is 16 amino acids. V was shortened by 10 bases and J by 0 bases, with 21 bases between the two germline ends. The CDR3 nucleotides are TGTGCCACAAAGGTGGTGAACCTGGGAGCTAACTATGGCTACACCTTC. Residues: CATKVVNLGANYGYTF.

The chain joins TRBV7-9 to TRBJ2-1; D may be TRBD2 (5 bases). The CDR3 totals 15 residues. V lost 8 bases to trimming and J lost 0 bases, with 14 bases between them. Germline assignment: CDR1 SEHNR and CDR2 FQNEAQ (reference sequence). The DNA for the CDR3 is TGTGCCAGCGTCATGGATGGGAGCTCCTACAATGAGCAGTTCTTC. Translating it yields CASVMDGSSYNEQFF.

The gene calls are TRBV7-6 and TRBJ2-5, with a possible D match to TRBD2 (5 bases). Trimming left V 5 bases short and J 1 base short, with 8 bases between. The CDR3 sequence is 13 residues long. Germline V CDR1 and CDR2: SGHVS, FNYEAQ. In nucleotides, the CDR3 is TGTGCCAGCAGCGTGAGGGTCCAAGAGACCCAGTACTTC. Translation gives CASSVRVQETQYF. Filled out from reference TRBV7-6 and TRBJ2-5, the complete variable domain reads GAGVSQSPRYKVTKRGQDVALRCDPISGHVSLYWYRQALGQGPEFLTYFNYEAQQDKSGLPNDRFSAERPEGSISTLTIQRTEQRDSAMYRCASSVRVQETQYFGPGTRLLVL.

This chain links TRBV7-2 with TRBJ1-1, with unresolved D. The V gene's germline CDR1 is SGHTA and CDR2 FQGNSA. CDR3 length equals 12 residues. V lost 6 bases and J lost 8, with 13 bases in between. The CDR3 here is CASSQSLAEAFF. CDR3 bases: TGTGCCAGCAGTCAGTCGTTAGCCGAAGCTTTCTTT.

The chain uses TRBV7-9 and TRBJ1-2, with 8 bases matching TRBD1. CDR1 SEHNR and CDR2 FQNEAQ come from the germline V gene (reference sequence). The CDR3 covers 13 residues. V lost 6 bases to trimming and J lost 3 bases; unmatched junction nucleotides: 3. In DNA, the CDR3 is TGTGCCAGCAGGGGACAGGCCTACTATGGCTACACCTTC. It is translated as CASRGQAYYGYTF. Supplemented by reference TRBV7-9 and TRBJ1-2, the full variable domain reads DTGVSQNPRHKITKRGQNVTFRCDPISEHNRLYWYRQTLGQGPEFLTYFQNEAQLEKSRLLSDRFSAERPKGSFSTLEIQRTEQGDSAMYLCASRGQAYYGYTFGSGTRLTVV.

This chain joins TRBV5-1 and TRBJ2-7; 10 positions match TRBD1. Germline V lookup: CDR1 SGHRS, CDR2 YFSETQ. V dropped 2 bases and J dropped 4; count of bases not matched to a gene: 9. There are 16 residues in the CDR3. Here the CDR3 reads CASSFFWDRGVYEQYF. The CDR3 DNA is TGCGCCAGCAGCTTTTTTTGGGACAGGGGTGTGTACGAGCAGTACTTC. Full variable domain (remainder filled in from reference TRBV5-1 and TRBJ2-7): KAGVTQTPRYLIKTRGQQVTLSCSPISGHRSVSWYQQTPGQGLQFLFEYFSETQRNKGNFPGRFSGRQFSNSRSEMNVSTLELGDSALYLCASSFFWDRGVYEQYFGPGTRLTVT.

The CDR3 DNA sequence: TGTGCCAGCAGCTTAGAGGGGCCCTATAGCAATCAGCCCCAGCATTTT. This sequence encodes CASSLEGPYSNQPQHF. V gene TRBV7-8 combines with J gene TRBJ1-5; D might be TRBD1 (5 bases). The CDR3 is 16 amino acids. Germline V CDR1 and CDR2: SGHVS, FQNEAQ. The ends were cut back, 1 base at V and 0 bases at J, with 10 bases in the middle.

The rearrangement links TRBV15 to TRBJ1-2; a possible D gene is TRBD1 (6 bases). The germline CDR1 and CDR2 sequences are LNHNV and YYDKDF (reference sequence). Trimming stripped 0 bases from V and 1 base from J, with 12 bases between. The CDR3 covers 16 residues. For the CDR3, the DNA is TGTGCCACCAGCAGAGAAGGGGGGAGAGTTAACTATGGCTACACCTTC. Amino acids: CATSREGGRVNYGYTF. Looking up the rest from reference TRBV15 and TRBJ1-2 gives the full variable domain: DAMVIQNPRYQVTQFGKPVTLSCSQTLNHNVMYWYQQKSSQAPKLLFHYYDKDFNNEADTPDNFQSRRPNTSFCFLDIRSPGLGDTAMYLCATSREGGRVNYGYTFGSGTRLTVV.

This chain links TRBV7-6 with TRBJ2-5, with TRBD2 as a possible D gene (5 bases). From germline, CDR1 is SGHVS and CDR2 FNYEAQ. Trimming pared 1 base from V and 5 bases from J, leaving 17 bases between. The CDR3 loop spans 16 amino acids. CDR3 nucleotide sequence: TGTGCCAGCAGCTTAGGGCGGGCTGGGGAGTCGGAGACCCAGTACTTC. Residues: CASSLGRAGESETQYF.

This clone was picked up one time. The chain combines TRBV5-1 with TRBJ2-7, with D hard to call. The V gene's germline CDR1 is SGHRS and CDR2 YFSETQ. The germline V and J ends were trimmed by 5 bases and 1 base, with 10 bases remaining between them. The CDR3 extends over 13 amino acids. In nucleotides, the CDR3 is TGCGCCAGCAGGCTTCAAGGATCCTACGAGCAGTACTTC. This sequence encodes CASRLQGSYEQYF. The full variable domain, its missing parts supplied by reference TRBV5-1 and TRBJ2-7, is KAGVTQTPRYLIKTRGQQVTLSCSPISGHRSVSWYQQTPGQGLQFLFEYFSETQRNKGNFPGRFSGRQFSNSRSEMNVSTLELGDSALYLCASRLQGSYEQYFGPGTRLTVT.

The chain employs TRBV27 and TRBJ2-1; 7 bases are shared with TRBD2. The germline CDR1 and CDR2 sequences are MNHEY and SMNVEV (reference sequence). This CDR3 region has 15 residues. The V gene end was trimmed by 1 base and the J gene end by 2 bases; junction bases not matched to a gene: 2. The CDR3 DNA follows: TGTGCCAGCAGTTTATGGGCGGGGGCCTACAATGAGCAGTTCTTC. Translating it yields CASSLWAGAYNEQFF.

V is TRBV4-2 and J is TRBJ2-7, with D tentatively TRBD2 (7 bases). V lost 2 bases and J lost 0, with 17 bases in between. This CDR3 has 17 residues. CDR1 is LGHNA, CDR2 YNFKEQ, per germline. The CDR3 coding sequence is TGTGCCAGCAGCCAAAGGAACGGGGGGCCAACCTCCTACGAGCAGTACTTC. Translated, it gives CASSQRNGGPTSYEQYF.

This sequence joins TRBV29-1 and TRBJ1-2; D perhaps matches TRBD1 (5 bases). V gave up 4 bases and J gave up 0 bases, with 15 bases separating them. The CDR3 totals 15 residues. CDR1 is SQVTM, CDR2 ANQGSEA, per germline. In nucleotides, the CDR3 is TGCAGCGTTGGCGAGCTCGACAGACCTAACTATGGCTACACCTTC. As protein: CSVGELDRPNYGYTF.